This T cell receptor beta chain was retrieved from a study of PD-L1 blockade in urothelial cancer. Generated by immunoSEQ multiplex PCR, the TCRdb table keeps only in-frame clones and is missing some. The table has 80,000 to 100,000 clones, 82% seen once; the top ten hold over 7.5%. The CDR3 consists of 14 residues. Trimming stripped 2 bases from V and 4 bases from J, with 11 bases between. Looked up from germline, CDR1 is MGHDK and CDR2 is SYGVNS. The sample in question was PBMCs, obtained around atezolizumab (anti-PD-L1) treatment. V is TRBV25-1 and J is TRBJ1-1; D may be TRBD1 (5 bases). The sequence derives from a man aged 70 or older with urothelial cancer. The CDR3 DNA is TGTGCCAGCAGTGAAACAGGATTGGGCACTGAAGCTTTCTTT. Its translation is CASSETGLGTEAFF.